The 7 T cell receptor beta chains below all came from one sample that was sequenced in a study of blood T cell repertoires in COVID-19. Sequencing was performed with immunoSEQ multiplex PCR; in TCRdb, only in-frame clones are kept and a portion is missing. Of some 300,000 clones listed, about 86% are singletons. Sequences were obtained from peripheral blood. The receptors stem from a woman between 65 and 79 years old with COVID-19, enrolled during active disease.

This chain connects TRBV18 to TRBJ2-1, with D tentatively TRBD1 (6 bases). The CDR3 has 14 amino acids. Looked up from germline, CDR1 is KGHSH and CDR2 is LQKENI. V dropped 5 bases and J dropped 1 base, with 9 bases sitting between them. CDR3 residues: CASSVQGSYNEQFF. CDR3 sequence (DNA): TGTGCCAGCTCAGTACAGGGTTCCTACAATGAGCAGTTCTTC.

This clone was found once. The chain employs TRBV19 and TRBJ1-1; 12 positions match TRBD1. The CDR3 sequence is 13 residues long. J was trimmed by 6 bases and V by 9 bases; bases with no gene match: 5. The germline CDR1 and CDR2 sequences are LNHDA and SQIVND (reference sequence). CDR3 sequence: CASEGQGASEAFF. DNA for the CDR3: TGTGCCAGCGAGGGACAGGGGGCCTCTGAAGCTTTCTTT.

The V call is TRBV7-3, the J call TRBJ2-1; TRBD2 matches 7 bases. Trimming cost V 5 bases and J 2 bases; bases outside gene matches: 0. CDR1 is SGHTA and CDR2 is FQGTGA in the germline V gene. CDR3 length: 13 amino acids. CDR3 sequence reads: CASSGGAYNEQFF. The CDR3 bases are TGTGCCAGCAGCGGGGGGGCCTACAATGAGCAGTTCTTC.

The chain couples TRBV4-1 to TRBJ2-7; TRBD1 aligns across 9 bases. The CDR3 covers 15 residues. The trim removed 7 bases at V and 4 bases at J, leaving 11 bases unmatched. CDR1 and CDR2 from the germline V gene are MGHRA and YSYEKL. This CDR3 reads CASKFTGTGNYEQYF. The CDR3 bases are TGCGCCAGCAAGTTTACCGGGACAGGGAATTACGAGCAGTACTTC.

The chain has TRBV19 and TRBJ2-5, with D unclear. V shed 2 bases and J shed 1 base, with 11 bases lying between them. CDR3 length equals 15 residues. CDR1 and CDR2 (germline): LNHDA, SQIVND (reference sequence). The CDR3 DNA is TGTGCCAGTAGTATAACTTCATCGTCCCAAGAGACCCAGTACTTC. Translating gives CASSITSSSQETQYF.

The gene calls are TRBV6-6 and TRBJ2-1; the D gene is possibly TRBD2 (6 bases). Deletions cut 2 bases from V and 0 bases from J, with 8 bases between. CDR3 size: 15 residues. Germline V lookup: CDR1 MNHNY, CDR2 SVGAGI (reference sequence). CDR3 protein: CASSYGGDSYNEQFF. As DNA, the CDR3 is TGTGCCAGCAGTTACGGCGGGGACTCCTACAATGAGCAGTTCTTC.

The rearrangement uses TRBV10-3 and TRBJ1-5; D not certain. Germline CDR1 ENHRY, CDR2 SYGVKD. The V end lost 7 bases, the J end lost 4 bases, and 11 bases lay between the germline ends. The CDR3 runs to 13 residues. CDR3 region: CAITSQANQPQHF. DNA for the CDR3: TGTGCCATCACAAGTCAGGCGAATCAGCCCCAGCATTTT.